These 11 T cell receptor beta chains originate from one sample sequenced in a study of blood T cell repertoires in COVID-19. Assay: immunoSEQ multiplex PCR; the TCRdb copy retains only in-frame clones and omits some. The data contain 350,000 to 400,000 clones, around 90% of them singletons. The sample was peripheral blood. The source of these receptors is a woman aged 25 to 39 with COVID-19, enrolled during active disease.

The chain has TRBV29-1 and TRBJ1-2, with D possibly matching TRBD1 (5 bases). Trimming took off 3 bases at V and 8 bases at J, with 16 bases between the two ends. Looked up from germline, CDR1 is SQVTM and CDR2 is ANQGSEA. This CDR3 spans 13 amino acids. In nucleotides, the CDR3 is TGCAGCGTTGAGTACGGCAGGGCGAACGGCTACACCTTC. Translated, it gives CSVEYGRANGYTF.

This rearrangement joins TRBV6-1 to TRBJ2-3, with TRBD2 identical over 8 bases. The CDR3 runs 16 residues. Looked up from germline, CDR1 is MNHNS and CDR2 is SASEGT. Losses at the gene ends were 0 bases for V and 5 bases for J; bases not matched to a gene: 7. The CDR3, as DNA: TGTGCCAGCAGTGAAGCTAGCGGGATAGCAAGAGATACGCAGTATTTT. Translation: CASSEASGIARDTQYF.

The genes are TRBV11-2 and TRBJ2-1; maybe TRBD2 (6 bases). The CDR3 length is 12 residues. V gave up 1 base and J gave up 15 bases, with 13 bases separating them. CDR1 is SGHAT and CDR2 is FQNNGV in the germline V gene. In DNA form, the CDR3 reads TGTGCCAGCAGCTTAGGCGGGGCTAGTCCGTTCTTC. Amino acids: CASSLGGASPFF.

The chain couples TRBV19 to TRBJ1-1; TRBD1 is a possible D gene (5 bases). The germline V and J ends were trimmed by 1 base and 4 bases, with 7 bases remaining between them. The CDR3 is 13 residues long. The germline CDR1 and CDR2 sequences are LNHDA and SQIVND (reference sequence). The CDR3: CASSIAGFTEAFF. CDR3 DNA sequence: TGTGCCAGTAGTATAGCAGGGTTCACTGAAGCTTTCTTT.

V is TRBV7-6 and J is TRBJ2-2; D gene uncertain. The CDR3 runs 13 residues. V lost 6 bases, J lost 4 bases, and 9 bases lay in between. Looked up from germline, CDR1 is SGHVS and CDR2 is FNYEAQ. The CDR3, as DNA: TGTGCCAGCAGTTCAGGTACCACCGGGGAGCTGTTTTTT. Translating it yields CASSSGTTGELFF.

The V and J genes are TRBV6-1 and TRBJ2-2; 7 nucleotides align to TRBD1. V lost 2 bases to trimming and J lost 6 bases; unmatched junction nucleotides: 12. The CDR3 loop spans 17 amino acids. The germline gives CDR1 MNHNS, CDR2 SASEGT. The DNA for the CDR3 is TGTGCCAGCAGTGAAACTCGAAGAACAGGGGCAGCCGGGGAGCTGTTTTTT. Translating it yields CASSETRRTGAAGELFF.

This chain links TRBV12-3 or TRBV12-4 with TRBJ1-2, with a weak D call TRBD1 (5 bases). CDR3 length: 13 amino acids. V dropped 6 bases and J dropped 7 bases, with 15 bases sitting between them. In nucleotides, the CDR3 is TGTGCCAGCAGAACCCAGGGTATGAGTGGCTACACCTTC. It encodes CASRTQGMSGYTF.

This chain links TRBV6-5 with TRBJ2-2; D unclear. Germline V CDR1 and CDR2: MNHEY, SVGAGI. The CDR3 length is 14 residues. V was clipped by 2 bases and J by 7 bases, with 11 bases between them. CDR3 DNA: TGTGCCAGCAGTTACGCGTCGAACGGCGGGGAGCTGTTTTTT. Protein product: CASSYASNGGELFF.

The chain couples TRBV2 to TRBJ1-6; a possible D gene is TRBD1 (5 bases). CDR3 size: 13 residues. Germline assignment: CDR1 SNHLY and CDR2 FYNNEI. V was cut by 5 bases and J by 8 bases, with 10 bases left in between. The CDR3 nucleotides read TGTGCCAGCAGTCCCTTCAGGGATTCACCCCTCCACTTT. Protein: CASSPFRDSPLHF.

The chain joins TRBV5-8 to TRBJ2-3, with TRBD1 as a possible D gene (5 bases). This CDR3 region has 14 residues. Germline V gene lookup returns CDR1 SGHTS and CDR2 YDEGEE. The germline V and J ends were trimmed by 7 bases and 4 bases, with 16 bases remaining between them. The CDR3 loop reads CASPNEQGPDTQYF. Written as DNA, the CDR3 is TGTGCCAGCCCCAACGAGCAGGGCCCAGATACGCAGTATTTT.

The CDR3 loop reads CASSDPGGSTGGNEQFF. The CDR3 bases are TGTGCCAGCAGTGACCCCGGGGGGTCGACCGGGGGAAATGAGCAGTTCTTC. The gene calls are TRBV6-4 and TRBJ2-1, with TRBD2 identical over 7 bases. The V and J ends lost 2 bases and 7 bases, in that order; junction bases with no gene match: 14. This CDR3 has 17 amino acids. The germline V gene encodes CDR1 MRHNA and CDR2 SNTAGT.